These 8 T cell receptor beta chains were sequenced from one sample in a study of blood T cells in healthy people across ages (dated by TCRdb to the mid-2010s). Receptor amplification or capture employed 5' RACE. Sequenced using an Illumina HiSeq 2500. A second PCR of roughly 7 to 12 cycles was run with a J-beta primer mix and a sample-barcoded 5' primer. In-frame beta chains were kept once TCRdb had trimmed the public reads at Q25 with fastp and called clones with MiXCR. Entries that share a CDR3 protein sequence are merged under the most common genes and DNA. The sample table records about 1.8 million distinct CDR3 sequences; less than 50% of these occur just once. The top ten constitute roughly 2% of the sample. The sequenced material came from blood. The receptors originated from a woman between 40 and 55 years old in good health.

The chain links TRBV9 to TRBJ2-5, with 8 bases fitting TRBD1. After removal of 3 bases from V and 1 base from J, the junction contained 2 bases not matched to a gene. This CDR3 comprises 14 residues. In germline, CDR1 is SGDLS, CDR2 YYNGEE. The CDR3 DNA follows: TGTGCCAGCAGCGACGGACAGGGCCAAGAGACCCAGTACTTC. Translation gives CASSDGQGQETQYF. The whole variable domain, remainder taken from reference TRBV9 and TRBJ2-5, is DSGVTQTPKHLITATGQRVTLRCSPRSGDLSVYWYQQSLDQGLQFLIQYYNGEERAKGNILERFSAQQFPDLHSELNLSSLELGDSALYFCASSDGQGQETQYFGPGTRLLVL.

This clonotype was counted only a few times. J is TRBJ2-4 and V is TRBV25-1, with a tentative D call TRBD1 (7 bases). The CDR3 has 14 amino acids. V was pared by 4 bases and J by 7 bases, with 14 bases between. The germline CDR1 and CDR2 sequences are MGHDK and SYGVNS. The CDR3: CASSGDSRGNIQYF. In DNA form, the CDR3 reads TGTGCCAGCAGTGGGGACAGCCGGGGGAACATTCAGTACTTC.

There are a few counts of this clonotype. The chain uses TRBV7-2 and TRBJ2-7, with a possible D match to TRBD2 (5 bases). Trimming pared 4 bases from V and 3 bases from J, leaving 10 bases between. The CDR3 contains 13 residues. Looked up from germline, CDR1 is SGHTA and CDR2 is FQGNSA. The CDR3 sequence is CASSSERLYEQYF. CDR3 nucleotides: TGTGCCAGCAGCTCAGAGCGGCTCTACGAGCAGTACTTC.

With respect to this clonotype: At one end, the junction sequence differs from germline, possibly due to a read error. CDR3 amino acids: CATSGTAESNYDYTF. CDR3 nucleotide sequence: TGTGCCACCAGTGGTACAGCGGAATCTAACTATGACTACACCTTC. The chain joins TRBV24-1 to TRBJ1-2, with D uncertain. In germline, CDR1 is KGHDR, CDR2 SFDVKD. The CDR3 loop spans 15 amino acids.

V usage is TRBV5-1 and J usage is TRBJ2-7; 7 nucleotides agree with TRBD1. The V gene's germline CDR1 is SGHRS and CDR2 YFSETQ. V lost 6 bases, J lost 3 bases, and 6 bases stayed unmatched. This CDR3 spans 13 amino acids. CDR3 residues: CASKRQGNYEQYF. For the CDR3, the DNA is TGCGCCAGCAAACGACAGGGTAACTACGAGCAGTACTTC. Looking up the rest from reference TRBV5-1 and TRBJ2-7 gives the full variable domain: KAGVTQTPRYLIKTRGQQVTLSCSPISGHRSVSWYQQTPGQGLQFLFEYFSETQRNKGNFPGRFSGRQFSNSRSEMNVSTLELGDSALYLCASKRQGNYEQYFGPGTRLTVT.

This clonotype was observed at least ten times. The DNA for the CDR3 is TGTGCCAGCACTTCGACTGACACCTACGAGCAGTACTTC. Its translation is CASTSTDTYEQYF. The V call is TRBV6-5, the J call TRBJ2-7; no clear D. CDR1 is MNHEY and CDR2 is SVGAGI in the germline V gene. The CDR3 contains 13 residues. V was shortened by 7 bases and J by 2 bases, with 12 bases between the two germline ends.

This clonotype was observed a handful of times. V and J are TRBV4-3 and TRBJ2-5; no firm D call. Trimming took 3 bases from V and 4 from J, leaving 15 bases between them. Germline CDR1 is LGHNA and CDR2 is YSLEER. CDR3 length equals 15 residues. The CDR3 loop is CASSQGRILGETQYF. The CDR3 nucleotides are TGCGCCAGCAGCCAGGGCAGGATTTTGGGAGAGACCCAGTACTTC.

The chain recombines TRBV11-2 with TRBJ2-5, with D tentatively TRBD2 (6 bases). The germline CDR1 and CDR2 sequences are SGHAT and FQNNGV. V lost 1 base to trimming and J lost 10 bases, with 22 bases between them. The CDR3 is 16 residues long. This chain's CDR3 is CASSLVRRGQPRYQYF. The CDR3 nucleotides are TGTGCCAGCAGCTTAGTGAGGAGGGGCCAGCCCAGATACCAGTACTTC.